The 5 T cell receptor beta chains given below trace back to one sample, sequenced in a study of cytomegalovirus exposure and HLA in healthy donors. PCR employed 60 Vbeta and 13 Jbeta primers. Using immunoSEQ multiplex PCR, the repertoire was profiled, and TCRdb retains in-frame clones only, with some absent. The table lists fewer than 250,000 clones, about 79% of them singletons. The sequenced material came from PBMCs. The receptors come from a male donor in good health and CMV-seronegative.

The chain couples TRBV7-9 to TRBJ1-1, with D maybe TRBD1 (5 bases). This CDR3 is 15 amino acids long. Looked up from germline, CDR1 is SEHNR and CDR2 is FQNEAQ (reference sequence). The V end lost 3 bases, the J end lost 4 bases, and 15 bases lay between the germline ends. The CDR3 nucleotides are TGTGCCAGCAGCTTCCTCCCCTCCGGGGGCACTGAAGCTTTCTTT. Residues: CASSFLPSGGTEAFF. Full variable domain (remainder filled in from reference TRBV7-9 and TRBJ1-1): DTGVSQNPRHKITKRGQNVTFRCDPISEHNRLYWYRQTLGQGPEFLTYFQNEAQLEKSRLLSDRFSAERPKGSFSTLEIQRTEQGDSAMYLCASSFLPSGGTEAFFGQGTRLTVV.

The CDR3 sequence: CAWVVRGGNGELFF. The CDR3 nucleotides read TGTGCCTGGGTGGTGAGGGGGGGGAACGGGGAGCTGTTTTTT. The V and J genes are TRBV30 and TRBJ2-2; D possibly corresponds to TRBD2 (7 bases). Germline CDR1 is GTSNPN and CDR2 is SVGIG (reference sequence). V dropped 5 bases and J dropped 7 bases, with 17 bases sitting between them. The CDR3 runs 14 residues.

The V and J genes are TRBV6-1 and TRBJ1-1; D uncertain. V dropped 3 bases and J dropped 1 base, with 18 bases sitting between them. The CDR3 runs 17 residues. Germline CDR1 reads MNHNS; CDR2 reads SASEGT. CDR3 coding DNA: TGTGCCAGCAGTGAGCGGTTTGCGGGTCTAGAGAACACTGAAGCTTTCTTT. Its translation: CASSERFAGLENTEAFF.

This clone was counted once. The V and J genes are TRBV7-9 and TRBJ2-7; 11 bases are a match to TRBD2. The CDR3 has 15 residues. Looked up from germline, CDR1 is SEHNR and CDR2 is FQNEAQ (reference sequence). Trimming removed 6 bases from V and 2 bases from J; junction bases left unmatched: 6. The CDR3 is CASSPSSGRTYEQYF. CDR3 coding DNA: TGTGCCAGCAGTCCTTCTAGCGGGAGGACCTACGAGCAGTACTTC.

The rearrangement links TRBV19 to TRBJ2-5; 8 bases map to TRBD2. The CDR3 is made up of 14 amino acids. Per germline, CDR1 LNHDA and CDR2 SQIVND (reference sequence). Losses at the gene ends were 3 bases for V and 1 base for J; bases not matched to a gene: 1. CDR3 in amino acids: CASSIGGGQETQYF. CDR3 bases: TGTGCCAGTAGTATCGGGGGGGGCCAAGAGACCCAGTACTTC.